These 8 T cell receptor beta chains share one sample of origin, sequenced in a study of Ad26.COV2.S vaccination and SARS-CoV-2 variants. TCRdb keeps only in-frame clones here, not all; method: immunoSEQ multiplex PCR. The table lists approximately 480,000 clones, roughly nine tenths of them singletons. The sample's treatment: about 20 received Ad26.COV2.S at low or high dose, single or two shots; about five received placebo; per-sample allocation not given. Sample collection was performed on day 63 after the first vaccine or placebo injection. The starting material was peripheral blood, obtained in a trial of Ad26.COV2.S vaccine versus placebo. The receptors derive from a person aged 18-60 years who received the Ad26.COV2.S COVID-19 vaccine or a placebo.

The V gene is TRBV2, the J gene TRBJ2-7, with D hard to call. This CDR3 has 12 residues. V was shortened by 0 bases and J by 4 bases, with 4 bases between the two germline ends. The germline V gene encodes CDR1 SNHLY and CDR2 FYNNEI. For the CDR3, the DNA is TGTGCCAGCAGTGAAGCCGCATACGAGCAGTACTTC. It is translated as CASSEAAYEQYF.

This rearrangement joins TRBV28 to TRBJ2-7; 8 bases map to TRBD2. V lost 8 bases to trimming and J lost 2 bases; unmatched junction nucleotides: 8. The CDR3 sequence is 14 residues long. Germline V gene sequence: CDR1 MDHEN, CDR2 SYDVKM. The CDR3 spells CASDASGGPYEQYF. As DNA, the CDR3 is TGTGCCAGCGATGCCTCGGGAGGGCCCTACGAGCAGTACTTC.

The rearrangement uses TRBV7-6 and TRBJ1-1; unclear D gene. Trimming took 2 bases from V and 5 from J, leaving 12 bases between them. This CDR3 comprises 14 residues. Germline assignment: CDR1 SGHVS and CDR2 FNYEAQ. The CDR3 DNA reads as TGTGCCAGCAGCTTAATGAGCGCGCAGACTGAAGCTTTCTTT. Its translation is CASSLMSAQTEAFF.

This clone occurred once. CDR3 coding DNA: TGCGCCAGCAAACAGATGCCGGGCCGCAATGGAAACACCATATATTTT. Protein: CASKQMPGRNGNTIYF. The V call is TRBV5-1, the J call TRBJ1-3; D is unresolved. The CDR3 has 16 amino acids. V dropped 6 bases and J dropped 3 bases, with 19 bases sitting between them. Germline lookup yields CDR1 SGHRS and CDR2 YFSETQ.

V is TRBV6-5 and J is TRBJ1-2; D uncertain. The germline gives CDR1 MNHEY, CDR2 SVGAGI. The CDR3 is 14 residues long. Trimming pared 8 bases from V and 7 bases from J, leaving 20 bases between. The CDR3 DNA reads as TGTGCCAGCGTGAGTGGCAGCTTACGGGGTGGCTACACCTTC. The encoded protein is CASVSGSLRGGYTF.

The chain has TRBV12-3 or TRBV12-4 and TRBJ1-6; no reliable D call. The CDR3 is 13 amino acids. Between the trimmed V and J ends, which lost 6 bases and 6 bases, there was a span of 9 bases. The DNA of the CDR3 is TGTGCCAGCAGCCGGAGTGGTAATTCACCCCTCCACTTT. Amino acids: CASSRSGNSPLHF.

The DNA of the CDR3 is TGTGCCAGCAGCTTAATGTCAGGGTTGACCTACGAGCAGTACTTC. It codes for CASSLMSGLTYEQYF. The J gene is TRBJ2-7, the V gene TRBV7-2; weak D call: TRBD1 (5 bases). This CDR3 contains 15 residues. CDR1 and CDR2 from the germline V gene are SGHTA and FQGNSA. V was pared by 2 bases and J by 2 bases, with 13 bases between.

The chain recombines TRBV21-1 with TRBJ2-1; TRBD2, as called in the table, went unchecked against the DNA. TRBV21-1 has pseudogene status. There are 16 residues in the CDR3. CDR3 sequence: CASSSPSRTGQSEQFF. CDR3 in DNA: TGTGCCAGCAGCTCGCCTAGCCGAACGGGTCAGAGCGAGCAGTTCTTC.